The 21 T cell receptor beta chains below were found in one sample sequenced in a study of T cell responses to AZD1222 COVID-19 vaccine. The assay was immunoSEQ multiplex PCR, and TCRdb's table has in-frame clones only and misses some. The sample carries 88,000 or so clones, around 86% recorded once. This sample comprised peripheral blood, obtained on day 0 of AZD1222 vaccination. The receptors were sampled from an adult in good health.

The chain couples TRBV4-3 to TRBJ1-5, with D maybe TRBD1 (5 bases). The CDR3 is 14 residues long. V was pared by 3 bases and J by 8 bases, with 14 bases between. Per germline, CDR1 LGHNA and CDR2 YSLEER. This CDR3 reads CASSHGTLGKPQHF. CDR3 nucleotides: TGCGCCAGCAGCCATGGGACTTTGGGTAAGCCCCAGCATTTT.

The chain has TRBV5-1 and TRBJ1-3; D ambiguous. V gave up 0 bases and J gave up 0 bases, with 13 bases separating them. The V gene's germline CDR1 is SGHRS and CDR2 YFSETQ. There are 17 residues in the CDR3. CDR3 DNA: TGCGCCAGCAGCTTGGTGGTCAGCGAACACTCTGGAAACACCATATATTTT. Translating gives CASSLVVSEHSGNTIYF.

V gene TRBV7-2 combines with J gene TRBJ1-5, with D tentatively TRBD1 (5 bases). CDR3 length equals 14 residues. The V end lost 0 bases, the J end lost 6 bases, and 9 bases lay between the germline ends. Germline CDR1 reads SGHTA; CDR2 reads FQGNSA. In DNA form, the CDR3 reads TGTGCCAGCAGCTTAGCGGACACCCGTCAGCCCCAGCATTTT. It encodes CASSLADTRQPQHF.

This sequence joins TRBV12-5 and TRBJ1-1; 9 bases line up with TRBD1. The V gene's germline CDR1 is LGHNT and CDR2 FRNRAP. Trimming took 4 bases from V and 5 from J; bases not matched to a gene: 8. CDR3 size: 15 residues. The CDR3 sequence is CASGSTTGGVTEAFF. As DNA, the CDR3 is TGTGCTAGTGGTTCTACGACAGGGGGGGTAACTGAAGCTTTCTTT.

CDR3 region: CASSAHRGTNTGELFF. The DNA of the CDR3 is TGTGCCAGCAGCGCCCACAGGGGGACGAACACCGGGGAGCTGTTTTTT. This chain uses TRBV7-8 with TRBJ2-2, with 8 nucleotides matching TRBD1. J gave up 0 bases and V 5 bases, and 5 bases lay outside the gene matches. Germline V CDR1 and CDR2: SGHVS, FQNEAQ. The CDR3 spans 16 residues.

The rearrangement links TRBV5-1 to TRBJ2-4, with 8 positions matching TRBD1. Trimming cost V 4 bases and J 0 bases; bases outside gene matches: 6. Germline assignment: CDR1 SGHRS and CDR2 YFSETQ. The CDR3 runs 16 residues. The CDR3 protein is CASSPWTGIAKNIQYF. DNA for the CDR3: TGCGCCAGCAGCCCCTGGACAGGGATAGCCAAAAACATTCAGTACTTC.

The rearrangement joins TRBV10-3 to TRBJ1-6; D uncertain. The germline gives CDR1 ENHRY, CDR2 SYGVKD. This CDR3 has 15 amino acids. V was cut by 4 bases and J by 4 bases, with 11 bases left in between. The CDR3 region is CAISGLGPYNSPLHF. CDR3 DNA: TGTGCCATCAGTGGTCTAGGGCCTTATAATTCACCCCTCCACTTT.

The rearrangement joins TRBV12-5 to TRBJ2-6; possibly TRBD2 for D (5 bases). V was pared by 10 bases and J by 9 bases, with 13 bases between. This CDR3 region has 12 residues. Germline CDR1 reads LGHNT; CDR2 reads FRNRAP. DNA of the CDR3: TGTGCTACCTCTCCGGCGGGCAACGTCCTGACTTTC. Translated: CATSPAGNVLTF.

This clone occurred once. The chain joins TRBV6-5 to TRBJ2-7, with no clear D. The length of the CDR3 is 14 residues. Trimming removed 6 bases from V and 5 bases from J, with 17 bases in between. The germline gives CDR1 MNHEY, CDR2 SVGAGI. DNA of the CDR3: TGTGCCAGCAGAGTCTCGGTGGCTTTCCACGAGCAGTACTTC. Residues: CASRVSVAFHEQYF.

This chain joins TRBV5-1 and TRBJ2-1, with D perhaps matching TRBD1 or TRBD2 (5 bases each). Germline CDR1 and CDR2: SGHRS and YFSETQ. With 2 bases removed from V and 0 bases from J, the gap between germline ends came to 12 bases. This CDR3 is 16 amino acids long. CDR3 in DNA: TGCGCCAGCAGCTTCCGGGGCGGTGTCTCCTACAATGAGCAGTTCTTC. Translating gives CASSFRGGVSYNEQFF. Full variable domain (rest looked up from reference TRBV5-1 and TRBJ2-1): KAGVTQTPRYLIKTRGQQVTLSCSPISGHRSVSWYQQTPGQGLQFLFEYFSETQRNKGNFPGRFSGRQFSNSRSEMNVSTLELGDSALYLCASSFRGGVSYNEQFFGPGTRLTVL.

V and J are TRBV18 and TRBJ1-2; TRBD1 is a possible D gene (6 bases). The CDR3 consists of 17 residues. Germline V gene sequence: CDR1 KGHSH, CDR2 LQKENI. V shed 2 bases and J shed 2 bases, with 18 bases lying between them. The CDR3 DNA reads as TGTGCCAGCTCACCATCTGAGACGACAGGACCAAACTATGGCTACACCTTC. Amino acid sequence: CASSPSETTGPNYGYTF.

This clone was counted once. The chain is built from TRBV7-2 and TRBJ1-2; 7 bases agree with TRBD1. CDR3 size: 14 residues. The V segment lost 1 base and the J segment 4 bases; nucleotides outside the gene matches: 3. The germline V gene encodes CDR1 SGHTA and CDR2 FQGNSA. CDR3 DNA sequence: TGTGCCAGCAGCTTAGAGGACAGGATCTATGGCTACACCTTC. As protein: CASSLEDRIYGYTF.

This chain uses TRBV18 with TRBJ2-2; tentatively, D is TRBD1 (5 bases). Germline CDR1 is KGHSH and CDR2 is LQKENI. V shed 2 bases and J shed 3 bases, with 10 bases lying between them. This CDR3 has 15 amino acids. The CDR3 is CASSPGRADTGELFF. As DNA, the CDR3 is TGTGCCAGCTCACCAGGCAGGGCGGACACCGGGGAGCTGTTTTTT.

This clone was recorded once. The chain employs TRBV7-2 and TRBJ1-5, with TRBD1 matching over 11 bases. This CDR3 spans 15 amino acids. In germline, CDR1 is SGHTA, CDR2 FQGNSA. Trimming took 4 bases from V and 11 from J; bases not matched to a gene: 10. In nucleotides, the CDR3 is TGTGCCAGCAGCTCTCACGGGACAGGGGGTATCACCCAGCATTTT. It codes for CASSSHGTGGITQHF.

V and J are TRBV19 and TRBJ2-3; D gene ambiguous. Trimming left V 8 bases short and J 2 bases short, with 5 bases between. The CDR3 spans 11 residues. Germline V CDR1 and CDR2: LNHDA, SQIVND (reference sequence). The CDR3 here is CASANTDTQYF. The CDR3 region has the DNA TGTGCCAGTGCCAACACAGATACGCAGTATTTT.

The chain employs TRBV7-3 and TRBJ2-3; maybe TRBD1 (6 bases). The CDR3 length is 16 residues. Germline loops: CDR1 SGHTA, CDR2 FQGTGA. The V and J ends lost 2 bases and 0 bases respectively, with 12 bases between them. The DNA for the CDR3 is TGTGCCAGCAGCTTAGGACAGCCAACTAGCACAGATACGCAGTATTTT. It translates to CASSLGQPTSTDTQYF.

This rearrangement joins TRBV10-3 to TRBJ1-1; TRBD1 matches at 8 bases. From germline, CDR1 is ENHRY and CDR2 SYGVKD. J gave up 3 bases and V 10 bases, and 13 bases lay outside the gene matches. The CDR3 is 15 residues long. The CDR3 protein is CATGTSGGVYTEAFF. In DNA, the CDR3 is TGTGCCACCGGGACGTCAGGGGGCGTGTACACTGAAGCTTTCTTT.

This clone has only a few counts. The same CDR3 is also encoded by other DNA sequences in this sample. The chain employs TRBV5-8 and TRBJ2-3; D is unclear. V lost 2 bases to trimming and J lost 6 bases, with 7 bases between them. This CDR3 spans 12 amino acids. Germline V gene lookup returns CDR1 SGHTS and CDR2 YDEGEE. In DNA, the CDR3 is TGTGCCAGCAGCTTAAGGGCGGATACGCAGTATTTT. Translating gives CASSLRADTQYF.

The V call is TRBV29-1, the J call TRBJ2-7; D unclear. V lost 3 bases and J 5 bases, leaving 8 bases between the germline ends. The CDR3 totals 11 residues. Per the germline V gene, CDR1 is SQVTM and CDR2 is ANQGSEA. The CDR3 DNA reads as TGCAGCGTTGAGAGGATGGACGAGCAGTACTTC. Its protein product is CSVERMDEQYF.

J is TRBJ2-3 and V is TRBV27; 7 bases agree with TRBD2. The germline V gene has CDR1 MNHEY and CDR2 SMNVEV (reference sequence). The CDR3 runs to 16 residues. The V and J ends lost 5 bases and 1 base, in that order; junction bases with no gene match: 9. The CDR3 DNA reads TGTGCCAGCAGTAAAGTGTCTAGCGGTCGCACAGATACGCAGTATTTT. It encodes CASSKVSSGRTDTQYF.

This chain uses TRBV9 with TRBJ1-6; D gene unclear. The ends were cut back, 0 bases at V and 10 bases at J, with 11 bases in the middle. Germline V CDR1 and CDR2: SGDLS, YYNGEE. This CDR3 contains 14 residues. CDR3: CASSVDGLGSPLHF. CDR3 nucleotides: TGTGCCAGCAGCGTAGACGGTCTGGGATCACCCCTCCACTTT. Using reference TRBV9 and TRBJ1-6 for the parts outside the CDR3, the full variable domain is DSGVTQTPKHLITATGQRVTLRCSPRSGDLSVYWYQQSLDQGLQFLIQYYNGEERAKGNILERFSAQQFPDLHSELNLSSLELGDSALYFCASSVDGLGSPLHFGNGTRLTVT.